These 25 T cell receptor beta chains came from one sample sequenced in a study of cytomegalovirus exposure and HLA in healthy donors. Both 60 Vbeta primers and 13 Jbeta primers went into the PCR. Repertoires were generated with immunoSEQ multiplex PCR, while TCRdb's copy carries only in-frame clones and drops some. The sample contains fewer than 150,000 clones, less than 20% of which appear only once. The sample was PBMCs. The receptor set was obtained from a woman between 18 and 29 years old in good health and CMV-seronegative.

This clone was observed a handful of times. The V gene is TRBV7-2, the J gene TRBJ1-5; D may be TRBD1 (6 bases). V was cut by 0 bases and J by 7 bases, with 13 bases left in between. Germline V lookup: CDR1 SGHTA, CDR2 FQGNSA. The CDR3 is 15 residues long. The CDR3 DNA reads TGTGCCAGCAGCTTAGCTGGACAGTACGGCCAGCCCCAGCATTTT. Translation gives CASSLAGQYGQPQHF.

The CDR3 DNA follows: TGTGCCTGGAGCACAGGGTCGCGTCAGCCCCAGCATTTT. It specifies CAWSTGSRQPQHF. The chain recombines TRBV30 with TRBJ1-5; TRBD1 is a possible D gene (6 bases). Germline V gene lookup returns CDR1 GTSNPN and CDR2 SVGIG (reference sequence). The CDR3 extends over 13 amino acids. V lost 3 bases and J lost 6, with 12 bases in between.

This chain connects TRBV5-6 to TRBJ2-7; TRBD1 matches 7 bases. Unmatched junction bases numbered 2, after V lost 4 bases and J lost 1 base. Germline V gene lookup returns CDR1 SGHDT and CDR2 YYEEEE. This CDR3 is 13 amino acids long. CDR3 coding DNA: TGTGCCAGCAGCCCGACAGGGTCCTACGAGCAGTACTTC. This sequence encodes CASSPTGSYEQYF.

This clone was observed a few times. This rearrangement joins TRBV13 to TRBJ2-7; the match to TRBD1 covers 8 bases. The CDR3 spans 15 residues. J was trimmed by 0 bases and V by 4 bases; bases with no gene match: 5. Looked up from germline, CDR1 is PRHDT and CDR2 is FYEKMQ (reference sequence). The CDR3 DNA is TGTGCCAGCAGCTCTTCTGGACAGGGCTCCTACGAGCAGTACTTC. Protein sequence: CASSSSGQGSYEQYF.

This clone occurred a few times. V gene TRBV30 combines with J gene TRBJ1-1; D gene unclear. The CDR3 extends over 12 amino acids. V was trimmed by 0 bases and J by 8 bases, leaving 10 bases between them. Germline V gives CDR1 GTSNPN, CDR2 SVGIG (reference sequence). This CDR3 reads CAWSVLTGEAFF. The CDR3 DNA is TGTGCCTGGAGTGTACTGACTGGCGAAGCTTTCTTT.

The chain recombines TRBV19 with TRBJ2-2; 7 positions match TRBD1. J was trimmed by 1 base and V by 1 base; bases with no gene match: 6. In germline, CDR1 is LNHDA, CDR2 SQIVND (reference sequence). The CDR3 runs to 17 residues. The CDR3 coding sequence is TGTGCCAGTAGTATAGGCTCGGGACAGCTGAACACCGGGGAGCTGTTTTTT. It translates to CASSIGSGQLNTGELFF.

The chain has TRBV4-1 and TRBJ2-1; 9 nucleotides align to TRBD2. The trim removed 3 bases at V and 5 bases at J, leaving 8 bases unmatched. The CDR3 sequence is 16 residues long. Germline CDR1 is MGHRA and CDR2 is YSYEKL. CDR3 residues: CASSHRAQREDNEQFF. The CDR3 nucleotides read TGCGCCAGCAGCCACCGGGCCCAGCGGGAGGACAATGAGCAGTTCTTC.

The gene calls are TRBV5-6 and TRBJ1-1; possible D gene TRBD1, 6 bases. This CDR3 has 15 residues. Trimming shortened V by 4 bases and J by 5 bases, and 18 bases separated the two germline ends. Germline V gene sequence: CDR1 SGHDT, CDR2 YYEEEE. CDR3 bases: TGTGCCAGCAGCCACCGACAGGCGGATTCGACTGAAGCTTTCTTT. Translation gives CASSHRQADSTEAFF. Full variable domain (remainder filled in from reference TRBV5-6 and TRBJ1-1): DAGVTQSPTHLIKTRGQQVTLRCSPKSGHDTVSWYQQALGQGPQFIFQYYEEEERQRGNFPDRFSGHQFPNYSSELNVNALLLGDSALYLCASSHRQADSTEAFFGQGTRLTVV.

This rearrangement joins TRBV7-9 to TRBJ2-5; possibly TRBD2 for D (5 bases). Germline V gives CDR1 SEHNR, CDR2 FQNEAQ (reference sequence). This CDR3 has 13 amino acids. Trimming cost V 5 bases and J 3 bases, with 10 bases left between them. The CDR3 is CASSRTEKETQYF. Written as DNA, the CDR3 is TGTGCCAGCAGCCGGACTGAGAAAGAGACCCAGTACTTC.

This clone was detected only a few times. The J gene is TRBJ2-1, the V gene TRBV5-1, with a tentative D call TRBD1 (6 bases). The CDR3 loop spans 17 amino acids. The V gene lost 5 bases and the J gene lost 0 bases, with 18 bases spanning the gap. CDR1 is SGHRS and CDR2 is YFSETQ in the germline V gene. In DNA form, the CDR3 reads TGCGCCAGCAGGCGTCTACAGGGACCGAGCTCCTACAATGAGCAGTTCTTC. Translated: CASRRLQGPSSYNEQFF. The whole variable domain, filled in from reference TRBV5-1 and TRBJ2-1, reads KAGVTQTPRYLIKTRGQQVTLSCSPISGHRSVSWYQQTPGQGLQFLFEYFSETQRNKGNFPGRFSGRQFSNSRSEMNVSTLELGDSALYLCASRRLQGPSSYNEQFFGPGTRLTVL.

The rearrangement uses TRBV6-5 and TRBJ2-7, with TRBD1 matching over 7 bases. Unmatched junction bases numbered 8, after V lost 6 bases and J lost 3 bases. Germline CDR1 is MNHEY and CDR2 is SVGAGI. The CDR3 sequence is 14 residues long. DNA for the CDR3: TGTGCCAGCAGACGACCGGGACAGAACTACGAGCAGTACTTC. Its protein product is CASRRPGQNYEQYF.

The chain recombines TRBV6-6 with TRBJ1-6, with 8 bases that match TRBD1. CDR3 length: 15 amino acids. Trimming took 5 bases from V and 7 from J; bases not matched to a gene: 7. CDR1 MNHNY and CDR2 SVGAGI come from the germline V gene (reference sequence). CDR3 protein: CASSRGTGGNSPLHF. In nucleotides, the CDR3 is TGTGCCAGCAGTCGCGGGACAGGAGGGAATTCACCCCTCCACTTT.

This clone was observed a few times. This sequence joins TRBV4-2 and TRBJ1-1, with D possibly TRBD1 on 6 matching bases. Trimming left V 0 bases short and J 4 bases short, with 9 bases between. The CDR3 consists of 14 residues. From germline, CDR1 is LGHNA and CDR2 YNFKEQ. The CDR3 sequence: CASSQDRGGTEAFF. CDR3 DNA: TGTGCCAGCAGCCAAGATAGGGGGGGCACTGAAGCTTTCTTT.

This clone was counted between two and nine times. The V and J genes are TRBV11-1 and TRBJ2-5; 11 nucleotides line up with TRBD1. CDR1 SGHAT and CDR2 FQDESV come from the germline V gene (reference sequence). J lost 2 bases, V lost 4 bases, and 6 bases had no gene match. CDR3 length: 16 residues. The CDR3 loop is CASSSPDRGRQETQYF. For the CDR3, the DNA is TGTGCCAGCAGCTCACCGGACAGGGGGCGTCAAGAGACCCAGTACTTC.

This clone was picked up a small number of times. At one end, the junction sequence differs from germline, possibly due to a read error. CDR3 sequence: CASTLAGAYNEQFF. The CDR3 coding sequence is TGTGCCAGCACCTTAGCGGGAGCCTACAATGAGCAGTTCTTC. The chain carries TRBV7-2 and TRBJ2-1; 9 positions match TRBD2. The CDR3 has 14 residues. The V gene's germline CDR1 is SGHTA and CDR2 FQGNSA. Together with reference TRBV7-2 and TRBJ2-1, the CDR3 gives the full variable domain: GAGVSQSPSNKVTEKGKDVELRCDPISGHTALYWYRQSLGQGLEFLIYFQGNSAPDKSGLPSDRFSAERTGGSVSTLTIQRTQQEDSAVYLCASTLAGAYNEQFFGPGTRLTVL.

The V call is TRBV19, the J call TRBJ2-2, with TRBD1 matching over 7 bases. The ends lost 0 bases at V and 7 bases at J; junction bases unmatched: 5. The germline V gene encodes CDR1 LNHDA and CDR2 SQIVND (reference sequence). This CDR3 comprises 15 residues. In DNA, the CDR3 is TGTGCCAGTAGTATAGAAGAGGGGGCCATCGGGGAGCTGTTTTTT. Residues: CASSIEEGAIGELFF. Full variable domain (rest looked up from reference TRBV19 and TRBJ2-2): DGGITQSPKYLFRKEGQNVTLSCEQNLNHDAMYWYRQDPGQGLRLIYYSQIVNDFQKGDIAEGYSVSREKKESFPLTVTSAQKNPTAFYLCASSIEEGAIGELFFGEGSRLTVL.

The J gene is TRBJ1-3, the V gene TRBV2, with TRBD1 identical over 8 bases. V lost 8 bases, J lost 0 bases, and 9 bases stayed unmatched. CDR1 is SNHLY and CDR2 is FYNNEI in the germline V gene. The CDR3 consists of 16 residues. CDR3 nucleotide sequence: TGTGCCAGCTGTCCCGACAGGGGACACTCTGGAAACACCATATATTTT. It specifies CASCPDRGHSGNTIYF.

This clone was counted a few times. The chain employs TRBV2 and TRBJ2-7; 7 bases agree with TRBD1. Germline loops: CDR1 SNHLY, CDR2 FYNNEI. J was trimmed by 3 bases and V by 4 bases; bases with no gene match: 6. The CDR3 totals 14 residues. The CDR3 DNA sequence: TGTGCCAGCAGTGGGACAGGATTCATCTACGAGCAGTACTTC. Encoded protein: CASSGTGFIYEQYF. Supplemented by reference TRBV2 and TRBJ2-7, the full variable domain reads EPEVTQTPSHQVTQMGQEVILRCVPISNHLYFYWYRQILGQKVEFLVSFYNNEISEKSEIFDDQFSVERPDGSNFTLKIRSTKLEDSAMYFCASSGTGFIYEQYFGPGTRLTVT.

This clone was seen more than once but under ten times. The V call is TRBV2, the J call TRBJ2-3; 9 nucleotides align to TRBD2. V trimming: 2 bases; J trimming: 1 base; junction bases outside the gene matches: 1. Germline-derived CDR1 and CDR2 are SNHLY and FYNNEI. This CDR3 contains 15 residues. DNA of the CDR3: TGTGCCAGCAGTGAAAGGACTAGCGGCACAGATACGCAGTATTTT. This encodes CASSERTSGTDTQYF.

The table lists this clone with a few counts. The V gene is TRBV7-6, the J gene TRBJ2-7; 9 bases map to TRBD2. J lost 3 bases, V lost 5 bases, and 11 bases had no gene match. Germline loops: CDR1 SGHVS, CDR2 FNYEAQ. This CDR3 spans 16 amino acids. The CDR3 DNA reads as TGTGCCAGCAGCCCGACCCTAGCGGGAAATTTCTACGAGCAGTACTTC. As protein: CASSPTLAGNFYEQYF.

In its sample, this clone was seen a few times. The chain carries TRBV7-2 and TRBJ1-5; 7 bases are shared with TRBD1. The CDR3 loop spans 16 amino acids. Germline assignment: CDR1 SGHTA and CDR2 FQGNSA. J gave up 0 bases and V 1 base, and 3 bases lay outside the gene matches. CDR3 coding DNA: TGTGCCAGCAGCTTAGTTGGGACAGATAGCAATCAGCCCCAGCATTTT. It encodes CASSLVGTDSNQPQHF.

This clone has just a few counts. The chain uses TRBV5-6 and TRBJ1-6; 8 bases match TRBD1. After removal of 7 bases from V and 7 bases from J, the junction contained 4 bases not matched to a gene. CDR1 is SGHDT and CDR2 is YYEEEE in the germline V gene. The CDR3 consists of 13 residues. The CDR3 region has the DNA TGTGCCAGCCAAGACAGGGGCAATTCACCCCTCCACTTT. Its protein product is CASQDRGNSPLHF.

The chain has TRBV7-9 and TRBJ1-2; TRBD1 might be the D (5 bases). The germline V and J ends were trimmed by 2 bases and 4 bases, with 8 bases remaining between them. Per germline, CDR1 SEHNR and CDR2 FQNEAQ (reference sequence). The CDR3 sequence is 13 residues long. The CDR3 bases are TGTGCCAGCAGCTTAAGACAGTTCTATGGCTACACCTTC. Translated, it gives CASSLRQFYGYTF. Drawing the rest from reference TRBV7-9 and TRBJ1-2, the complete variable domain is DTGVSQNPRHKITKRGQNVTFRCDPISEHNRLYWYRQTLGQGPEFLTYFQNEAQLEKSRLLSDRFSAERPKGSFSTLEIQRTEQGDSAMYLCASSLRQFYGYTFGSGTRLTVV.

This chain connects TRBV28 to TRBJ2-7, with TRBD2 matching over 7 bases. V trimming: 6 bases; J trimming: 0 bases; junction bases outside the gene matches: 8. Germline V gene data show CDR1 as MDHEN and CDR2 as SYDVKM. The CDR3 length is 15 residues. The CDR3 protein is CASSVPASGSYEQYF. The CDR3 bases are TGTGCCAGCAGCGTACCGGCTAGCGGCTCCTACGAGCAGTACTTC.

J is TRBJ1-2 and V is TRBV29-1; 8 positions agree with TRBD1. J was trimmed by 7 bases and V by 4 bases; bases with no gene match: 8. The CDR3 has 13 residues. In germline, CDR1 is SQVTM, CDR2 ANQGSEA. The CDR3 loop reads CSVGLGQGSGYTF. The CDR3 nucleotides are TGCAGCGTTGGCTTAGGACAGGGTAGTGGCTACACCTTC.